Listed here is a single T cell receptor beta chain. Its antigen is still unknown. Base qualities are not at hand, and no much larger clone is one base apart. The data derive from a study of blood T cells in healthy people across ages (dated by TCRdb to the mid-2010s). Broadly, across the study: Template switching captured roughly one uniquely barcoded TCR beta cDNA molecule per two T cells in model experiments. Using deep sequencing normalized with unique cDNA molecular identifiers, the study measured how TCR beta repertoire diversity changes with age. The donors were split into four age groups: young (average roughly 15 years), middle-aged (about 40), aged (roughly 60) and long-lived (approximately 80). To avoid experimental bias, donors of different ages were distributed randomly across sequencing lanes. For two donors (one aged 18 to 30 and one aged 80 or older), the study analyzed two additional independent replicas of 1 million unique cDNA reads from the same blood draw. What the study reported, not specific to this receptor: The CMV infection status of donors was not known, potentially confounding age-related changes in expanded clonotypes. The long-lived group showed more naive CD4+ T cells, fewer expanded clones and increased TCR diversity than the aged group, suggesting age selection. As age increased, observed TCR beta diversity per million T cells dropped in a roughly linear way, and a significant reduction was already evident by age roughly 40. There was a strong correlation between observed TCR beta diversity and the percentage of naive T cells measured by flow cytometry. Total diversity estimates from one million sequenced T cells were considered lower bounds and underestimates. Conclusive comparison of naive and antigen-experienced compartments was prevented by the profiling of bulk unsorted PBMCs.

Donors were 39 systemically healthy Caucasian individuals from Russia aged roughly 6 to 90 years. Each donor gave ten milliliters of peripheral blood, collected into EDTA-treated Vacutainer tubes. Ficoll-Paque density-gradient centrifugation was used to isolate PBMCs, with at least 6.5 million per sample. Total RNA, at least 5.5 micrograms per sample, was extracted from PBMCs with Trizol reagent. Naive CD45RAhigh/CD27high T cell percentages were measured by flow cytometry on a PBMC aliquot from every donor. CDR1 SGHAT and CDR2 FQNNGV are derived from the germline V gene. From cysteine to phenylalanine, the CDR3 is 14 amino acids long. The entry retains the CDR3 DNA only, 42 bases that are in frame from base 1. Trimming takes 4 bases off V and 6 bases off J; junction bases not matched to a gene: 4. Receptors were amplified or captured by 5' RACE. TCRdb lists the instrument as Illumina HiSeq 2500. A second roughly 6 to 12 cycle PCR used a sample-barcoded 5' primer and a J-beta primer mix. Each TCR beta cDNA molecule received a unique molecular identifier from a template-switch 5' adaptor carrying 12 random nucleotides. At least 3 million CDR3-containing paired-end reads were obtained from each sample. First-strand cDNA synthesis was performed from all RNA using the Mint cDNA synthesis kit, with priming by a TRBC-specific oligonucleotide. After uracil-DNA glycosylase treatment, a first 18-cycle PCR used universal primers M1SS and BC2_uni_R on all cDNA. In the original analysis: For normalization, 1 million high-quality reads, each with a distinct molecular identifier, were randomly selected from each sample. Instead of being binned into consensus sequences, reads with shared molecular identifiers were discarded. MiTCR, with a Q25 quality threshold and the strictest error-elimination algorithm, was used for CDR3 identification, clonotype clustering and error correction. A nonparametric unseen species model with Euler transformation was used to estimate a lower bound on total TCR beta diversity. TCRdb took the public reads, trimmed them with fastp at Q25, ran MiXCR for clone calling and kept in-frame beta chains. Rows with one shared CDR3 protein collapse into an entry with the most common genes and DNA. TCRdb, not the original authors, processed these V and J calls. Present in this sample are around 940,000 distinct CDR3 sequences, roughly 50% of which were seen just once. Of the sample, over 20% falls within the top ten clones.

Sequenced material: blood. The TCR comes from an older woman in good health. Recombination connected TRBV11-2 to TRBJ2-1; 9 bases in the junction line up with TRBD1. The nucleotides are TGTGCCAGCAGCTACGGGACAGGGTTCAATGAGCAGTTCTTC. This is translated as CASSYGTGFNEQFF.